This T cell receptor beta chain was captured in a study of blood T cell repertoires in COVID-19. At the level of the study: Donors in the United States, Italy and Spain gave samples during acute or convalescent COVID-19. Sources were T cells, B-cell-depleted T cells, or PBMCs; the material itself was cDNA or gDNA.

CDR1 is MDHEN, CDR2 SYDVKM, per germline. The CDR3 runs 20 residues. Trimming removed 4 bases from V and 0 bases from J; junction bases left unmatched: 18. Source study methods: Estimation of nucleated cell counts was performed using reference gene primer amplification. The protocol was immunoSEQ multiplex PCR, while the TCRdb copy is restricted to in-frame clones and leaves out a portion. V, J and clone size are taken as reported in that table, and D and trimming were inferred from the DNA itself. Here the sample spans roughly 30,000 clones, approximately 91% being singletons. Enrolment of Seattle patients took place during active infection, and they were followed longitudinally.

This chain links TRBV28 with TRBJ2-4; 7 bases agree with TRBD2. The sequenced sample consisted of peripheral blood. The receptor's source is a man aged 55 to 69 with COVID-19, enrolled during active disease. The CDR3 DNA sequence: TGTGCCAGCAGTTCCACGGGGAGGGAGCGGATGTATCGAGCCAAAAACATTCAGTACTTC. Translation gives CASSSTGRERMYRAKNIQYF.